The clone carrying this T cell receptor (beta chain) was picked up a small number of times. Antigen specificity is unknown. This sample is part of a study of cytomegalovirus exposure and HLA in healthy donors. General observations from the study: A later analysis by the authors found several of the most significant clusters apparently linked to common viral pathogens. In a later analysis, HLA-C alleles had the fewest associated TCRs, DRB1 alleles the most. Most TCR sequences proved rare, with some public TCRs found in many donors.

The PCR contained 60 Vbeta and 13 Jbeta primers. Original processing methods: About 10 million of about 88 million unique TCR beta chains were shared, per a later count. The protocol was immunoSEQ multiplex PCR, while the TCRdb copy is restricted to in-frame clones and leaves out a portion. That table is the source of V, J and clone size, and D and trimming were worked out from the DNA. The table shows 130,000 to 150,000 clones, with approximately 9% occurring only once. Per germline, CDR1 SGHKS and CDR2 YYEKEE (reference sequence). Trimming took 0 bases from V and 11 from J, leaving 17 bases between them. CDR3 length: 14 amino acids.

The chain carries TRBV5-5 and TRBJ1-1; D is unresolved. This sequence originates from a male donor in good health and CMV-seronegative. Sequencing was carried out using PBMCs. CDR3 DNA sequence: TGTGCCAGCAGCTTGGTAGGAGGGCAGGCTAGGGCTTTCTTT. It encodes CASSLVGGQARAFF.